Below, one T cell receptor (beta chain) is given with its context. Its antigen remains unknown. In the PCR, 60 Vbeta and 13 Jbeta primers were used. Assay: immunoSEQ multiplex PCR; the TCRdb copy retains only in-frame clones and omits some. The table has 100,000 or so clones, 79% seen once. V gave up 5 bases and J gave up 6 bases, with 16 bases separating them. CDR1 and CDR2 from the germline V gene are LGHNA and YSLEER. The CDR3 is made up of 15 amino acids. This sample was taken from a study of cytomegalovirus exposure and HLA in healthy donors. Findings and caveats of the study: Later genetic work tied a missense DCLRE1C variant to beta-chain V and J trimming. Some V segments could not be told apart, so they were left out, TRBV6-2 and TRBV6-3 among them.

This rearrangement joins TRBV4-3 to TRBJ2-2, with D possibly matching TRBD1 (5 bases). The sample comprised PBMCs. The receptor comes from a female donor in good health and CMV-seropositive. As DNA, the CDR3 is TGCGCCAGCAGCACCGCCCGGACAATTTCCGGGGAGCTGTTTTTT. Protein sequence: CASSTARTISGELFF.